Listed below are T cell receptor beta chains from one sample, sequenced in a study of T cells in Graves' hyperthyroidism and ophthalmopathy. Each CDR3 protein gets one entry after TCRdb re-called the multiplex PCR reads with MiXCR. The table lists 200,000 to 250,000 distinct CDR3 sequences, about a sixth of them singletons. Sample: blood. The receptors shown here come from a woman aged 18 to 35 with Graves' ophthalmopathy. The CDR3 runs from the conserved cysteine through the conserved F or W. The order of the fields is clone size, V gene, J gene, D gene, CDR3 protein. A D gene is named only where the DNA matches it firmly. Clone size is given for some rows only: seen once, a few or many times, or a class if the clone is expanded.

many	TRBV5-8	TRBJ1-1	-	CASSPDATRGTEAFF
many	TRBV30	TRBJ2-4	-	CAWEGSKNIQYF
-	TRBV30	TRBJ2-7	TRBD1	CAWSGGDRYYEQYF
many	TRBV7-9	TRBJ1-6	-	CASSYNSPLHF
many	TRBV7-9	TRBJ2-7	TRBD1	CASSSGTGTYEQYF
many	TRBV20-1	TRBJ1-5	-	CSAAQGGQPQHF
many	TRBV12-3/TRBV12-4	TRBJ1-6	-	CASSFSRLNSPLHF
-	TRBV6-1	TRBJ2-7	-	CASLGGSGSIAYEQYF
once	TRBV6-5	TRBJ1-5	TRBD1	CASSYRYGTGGSRQPQHF
many	TRBV11-1	TRBJ2-1	-	CASSLALASNEQFF
many	TRBV27	TRBJ2-7	TRBD2	CASSPRLARGSEQYF
many	TRBV27	TRBJ1-3	-	CASSLSGGGGNTIYF
-	TRBV6-5	TRBJ1-6	-	CASSYTAVDNSPLHF
many	TRBV9	TRBJ1-1	-	CASSVGWGENTEAFF
many	TRBV5-6	TRBJ2-1	TRBD1	CASSLWTGAVVDEQFF
few	TRBV9	TRBJ2-3	TRBD2	CASSEGTSGGATDTQYF
many	TRBV5-1	TRBJ1-1	-	CASSLSGMSRTFF
many	TRBV6-2/TRBV6-3	TRBJ2-5	-	CASSKTGIQETQYF
many	TRBV28	TRBJ2-1	-	CATSGRNEQFF
many	TRBV29-1	TRBJ2-1	TRBD2	CSVGTSGSGRGEQFF
few	TRBV14	TRBJ1-4	-	CASSRTGTRKLFF
many	TRBV2	TRBJ2-1	TRBD2	CASSVWTSGGAGNEQFF
many	TRBV3-1	TRBJ2-1	TRBD2	CASSQELAGGEFF
-	TRBV28	TRBJ1-5	TRBD1	CASSSLGTGGGGQPQHF
few	TRBV4-2	TRBJ1-3	-	CASSQDSRGLTAGNTIYF
many	TRBV11-2	TRBJ1-3	TRBD1	CASSLIDRAGNTIYF
many	TRBV28	TRBJ2-6	-	CASSFTAAGANVLTF
many	TRBV3-1	TRBJ2-1	-	CASSQDLLSEQFF
-	TRBV28	TRBJ1-4	-	CASSRRSGAHENEKLFF
many	TRBV10-1	TRBJ2-7	-	CASSSSRRSYEQYF
many	TRBV20-1	TRBJ2-1	-	CSADLVTRRVNEQFF
many	TRBV18	TRBJ2-7	TRBD1	CASSPGQVHWDEQYF
many	TRBV5-5	TRBJ2-7	-	CASSPQGISSGTYEQYF
many	TRBV30	TRBJ2-4	-	CAWSAGGNKNIQYF
many	TRBV6-1	TRBJ1-2	TRBD1	CASSGDRESYTF
many	TRBV28	TRBJ1-6	-	CASSLPKDAGYRSPLHF
-	TRBV15	TRBJ1-2	TRBD1	CATSLDRVYGYTF
many	TRBV7-2	TRBJ2-3	-	CASSLRRNTDTQYF
many	TRBV24-1	TRBJ2-1	TRBD1	CATSRQGHNEQFF
many	TRBV30	TRBJ2-3	TRBD2	CAWSLTSGGVDTQYF